These 13 T cell receptor beta chains were sequenced from one sample in a study of sequential checkpoint blockade in melanoma. Treatment meaning: randomized to nivolumab then ipilimumab (arm A) or the reverse (arm B). Measured with immunoSEQ multiplex PCR; TCRdb has only the in-frame clones, and not every one. The sample lists about 2,500 clones, more than 20% seen once, with around 24% in the top ten. The sequencing here drew on tumor tissue (inferred from file names), taken from a patient given nivolumab and ipilimumab in sequence. The receptor source for this set is a human donor with melanoma.

V and J are TRBV6-8 and TRBJ1-1; D unclear. Trimming took off 9 bases at V and 4 bases at J, with 12 bases between the two ends. Germline assignment: CDR1 MNHGY and CDR2 SAAAGT. The CDR3 has 12 residues. This CDR3 is CASRTPGTEAFF. For the CDR3, the DNA is TGTGCCAGTAGGACCCCGGGCACTGAAGCTTTCTTT.

The gene calls are TRBV11-3 and TRBJ2-1; D possibly corresponds to TRBD1 (5 bases). Trimming removed 5 bases at V and 0 bases at J, with 11 bases between. CDR3 length: 15 residues. CDR1 and CDR2 from the germline V gene are SGHNT and YENEEA. The CDR3 here is CASSPGHLSYNEQFF. CDR3 coding DNA: TGTGCCAGCAGCCCAGGACATCTCTCCTACAATGAGCAGTTCTTC.

V usage is TRBV15 and J usage is TRBJ2-1; D may be TRBD1 (5 bases). There are 15 residues in the CDR3. Per germline, CDR1 LNHNV and CDR2 YYDKDF (reference sequence). V gave up 2 bases and J gave up 7 bases, with 15 bases separating them. CDR3 sequence reads: CATSRQPGIRNEQFF. For the CDR3, the DNA is TGTGCCACCAGCAGACAACCAGGGATTAGGAATGAGCAGTTCTTC.

This clone has a handful of counts. The V gene is TRBV15, the J gene TRBJ2-3; 7 bases agree with TRBD1. Germline-derived CDR1 and CDR2 are LNHNV and YYDKDF (reference sequence). Losses at the gene ends were 2 bases for V and 5 bases for J; bases not matched to a gene: 13. This CDR3 is 17 amino acids long. CDR3 sequence reads: CATSRRGGPRDGDTQYF. The CDR3 DNA reads TGTGCCACCAGCAGAAGAGGGGGCCCCCGTGATGGAGATACGCAGTATTTT.

The V call is TRBV5-1, the J call TRBJ1-3, with unresolved D. Between the trimmed V and J ends, which lost 5 bases and 0 bases, there was a span of 21 bases. CDR3 length equals 18 residues. CDR1 SGHRS and CDR2 YFSETQ come from the germline V gene. The CDR3 sequence: CASRLGSDTTPSGNTIYF. The CDR3 DNA reads TGCGCCAGCAGACTGGGGTCCGACACCACCCCCTCTGGAAACACCATATATTTT.

This clone appeared many times. The V and J genes are TRBV11-3 and TRBJ2-7; D call uncertain. The germline CDR1 and CDR2 sequences are SGHNT and YENEEA. The V end lost 3 bases, the J end lost 3 bases, and 15 bases lay between the germline ends. The CDR3 runs 15 residues. CDR3: CASSLEWQAYYEQYV. The CDR3 DNA reads as TGTGCCAGCAGCTTGGAGTGGCAGGCCTACTACGAGCAGTACGTC.

In this sample, this clone turned up many times. The V call is TRBV11-3, the J call TRBJ2-7; 7 bases match TRBD1. V lost 6 bases, J lost 3 bases, and 8 bases stayed unmatched. CDR1 is SGHNT, CDR2 YENEEA, per germline. This CDR3 is built from 14 residues. The CDR3, as DNA: TGTGCCAGCAGTAGGGGACAGACAAGCTACGAGCAGTACTTC. This codes for CASSRGQTSYEQYF.

By its share, this clone is medium-sized. The chain links TRBV6-8 to TRBJ2-2; TRBD2 matches 12 bases. The CDR3 runs 16 residues. Germline trimming cut 6 bases from V and 4 bases from J; bases unmatched to any gene: 6. Per the germline V gene, CDR1 is MNHGY and CDR2 is SAAAGT. The CDR3 protein is CASRTSGSYGTGELFF. Here the CDR3 DNA reads TGTGCCAGCAGGACTAGCGGGAGTTATGGCACCGGGGAGCTGTTTTTT.

In its sample, this clone was seen many times. The chain is built from TRBV11-3 and TRBJ2-3; D assignment may be TRBD1 or TRBD2 (5 bases each). The CDR3 has 16 amino acids. Looked up from germline, CDR1 is SGHNT and CDR2 is YENEEA. With 6 bases removed from V and 4 bases from J, the gap between germline ends came to 20 bases. The CDR3 sequence: CASSRGTPLGPDTQYF. CDR3 DNA sequence: TGTGCCAGCAGTCGAGGGACGCCCCTCGGTCCAGATACGCAGTATTTT.

This clone was detected a few times. The chain employs TRBV18 and TRBJ2-2; D is tentatively TRBD1 or TRBD2 (5 bases each). The CDR3 consists of 17 residues. V was shortened by 3 bases and J by 2 bases, with 16 bases between the two germline ends. Germline-derived CDR1 and CDR2 are KGHSH and LQKENI. The CDR3 sequence is CASSPTQGAANTGELFF. The CDR3 nucleotides read TGTGCCAGCTCACCGACCCAGGGAGCGGCCAACACCGGGGAGCTGTTTTTT.

This clone was picked up many times. V gene TRBV11-3 combines with J gene TRBJ1-1; D is perhaps TRBD1 (5 bases). V was trimmed by 5 bases and J by 9 bases, leaving 19 bases between them. The CDR3 runs to 14 residues. Germline V gives CDR1 SGHNT, CDR2 YENEEA. The CDR3 DNA reads as TGTGCCAGCAGCCAAGGGACTCCTCAAGAAAAAGCTTTCTTT. Amino acids: CASSQGTPQEKAFF.

The J gene is TRBJ2-1, the V gene TRBV11-3; 9 nucleotides align to TRBD2. After removal of 2 bases from V and 4 bases from J, the junction contained 3 bases not matched to a gene. CDR1 and CDR2 (germline): SGHNT, YENEEA. The CDR3 extends over 15 amino acids. The CDR3 is CASSLSLAGYNEQFF. CDR3 DNA sequence: TGTGCCAGCAGCTTAAGCCTAGCGGGATACAATGAGCAGTTCTTC.

The chain combines TRBV28 with TRBJ1-3; D is unclear. The germline CDR1 and CDR2 sequences are MDHEN and SYDVKM. This CDR3 spans 13 amino acids. V was pared by 3 bases and J by 0 bases, with 3 bases between. CDR3 coding DNA: TGTGCCAGCAGTTTCGGCTCTGGAAACACCATATATTTT. Translating gives CASSFGSGNTIYF.